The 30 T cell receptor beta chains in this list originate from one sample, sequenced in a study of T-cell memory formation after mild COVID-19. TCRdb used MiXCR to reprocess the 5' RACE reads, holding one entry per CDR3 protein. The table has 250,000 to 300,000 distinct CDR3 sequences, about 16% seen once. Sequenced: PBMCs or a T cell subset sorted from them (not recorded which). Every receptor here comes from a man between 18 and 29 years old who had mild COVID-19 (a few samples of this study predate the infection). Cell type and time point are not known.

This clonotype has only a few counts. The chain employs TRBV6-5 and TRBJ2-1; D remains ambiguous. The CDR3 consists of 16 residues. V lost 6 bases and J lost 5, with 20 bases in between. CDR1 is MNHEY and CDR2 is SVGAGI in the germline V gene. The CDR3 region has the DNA TGTGCCAGCAGCCCCACCAGAAATGTATGGGACAATGAGCAGTTCTTC. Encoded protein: CASSPTRNVWDNEQFF.

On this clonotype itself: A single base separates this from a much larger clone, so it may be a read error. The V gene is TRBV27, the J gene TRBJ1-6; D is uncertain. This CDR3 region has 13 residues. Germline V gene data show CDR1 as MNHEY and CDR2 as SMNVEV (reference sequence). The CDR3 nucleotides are TGTGCCAGCAGCCCCCAGTCTTACTCACCCATCCACTTT. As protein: CASSPQSYSPIHF.

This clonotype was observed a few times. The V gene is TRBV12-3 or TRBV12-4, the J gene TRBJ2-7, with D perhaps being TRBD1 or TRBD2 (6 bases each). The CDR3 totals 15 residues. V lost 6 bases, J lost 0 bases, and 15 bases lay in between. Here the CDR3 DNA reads TGTGCCAGCAGCCCGGGGGCAGGGAGCTCCTACGAGCAGTACGTC. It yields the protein CASSPGAGSSYEQYV.

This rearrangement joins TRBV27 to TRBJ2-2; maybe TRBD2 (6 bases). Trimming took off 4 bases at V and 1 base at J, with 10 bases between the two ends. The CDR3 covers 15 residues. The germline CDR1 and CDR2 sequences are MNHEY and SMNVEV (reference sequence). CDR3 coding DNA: TGTGCCAGCAGTTATCAGGGACTGAACACCGGGGAGCTGTTTTTT. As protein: CASSYQGLNTGELFF.

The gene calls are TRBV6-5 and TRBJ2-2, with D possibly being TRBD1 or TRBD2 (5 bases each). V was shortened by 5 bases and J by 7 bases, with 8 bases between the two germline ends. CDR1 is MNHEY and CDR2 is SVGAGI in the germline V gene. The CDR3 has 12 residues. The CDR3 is CASSRGLGELFF. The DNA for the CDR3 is TGTGCCAGCAGTCGGGGCCTCGGGGAGCTGTTTTTT.

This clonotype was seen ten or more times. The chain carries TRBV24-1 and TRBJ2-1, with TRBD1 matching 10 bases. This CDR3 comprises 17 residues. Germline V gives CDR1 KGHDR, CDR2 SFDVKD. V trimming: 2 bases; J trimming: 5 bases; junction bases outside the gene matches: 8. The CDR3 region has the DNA TGTGCCACCAGTGATTCGTCAGGGACAGGGGCCCACAATGAGCAGTTCTTC. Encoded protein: CATSDSSGTGAHNEQFF.

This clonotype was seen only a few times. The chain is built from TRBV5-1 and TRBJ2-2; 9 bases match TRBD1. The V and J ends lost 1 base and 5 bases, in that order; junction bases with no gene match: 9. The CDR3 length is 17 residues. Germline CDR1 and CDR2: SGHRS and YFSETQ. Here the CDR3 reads CASSLSGTGLLTGELFF. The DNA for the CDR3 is TGCGCCAGCAGCTTGTCCGGGACAGGGCTTCTTACCGGGGAGCTGTTTTTT.

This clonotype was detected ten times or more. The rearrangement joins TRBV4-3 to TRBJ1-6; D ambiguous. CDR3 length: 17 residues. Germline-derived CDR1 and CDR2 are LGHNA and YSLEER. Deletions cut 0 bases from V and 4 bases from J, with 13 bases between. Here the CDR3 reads CASSQDLREQYNSPLHF. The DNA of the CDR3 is TGCGCCAGCAGCCAAGATCTAAGGGAACAGTATAATTCACCCCTCCACTTT.

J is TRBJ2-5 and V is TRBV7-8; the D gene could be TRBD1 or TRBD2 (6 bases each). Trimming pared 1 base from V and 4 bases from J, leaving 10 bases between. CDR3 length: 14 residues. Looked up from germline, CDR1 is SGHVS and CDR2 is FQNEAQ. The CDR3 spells CASSLEQGGETQYF. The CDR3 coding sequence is TGTGCCAGCAGCTTAGAACAGGGAGGAGAGACCCAGTACTTC.

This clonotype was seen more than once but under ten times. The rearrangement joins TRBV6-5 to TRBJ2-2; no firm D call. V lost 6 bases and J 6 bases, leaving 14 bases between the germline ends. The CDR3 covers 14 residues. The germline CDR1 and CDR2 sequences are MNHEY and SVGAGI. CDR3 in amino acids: CASSMSPGPGELFF. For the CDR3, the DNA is TGTGCCAGCAGCATGTCCCCTGGGCCCGGGGAGCTGTTTTTT.

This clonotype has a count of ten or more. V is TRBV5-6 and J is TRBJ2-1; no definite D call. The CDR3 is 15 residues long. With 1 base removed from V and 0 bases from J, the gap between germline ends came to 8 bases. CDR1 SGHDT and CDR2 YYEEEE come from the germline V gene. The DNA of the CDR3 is TGTGCCAGCAGCTTGTCCCTGAGCTCCTACAATGAGCAGTTCTTC. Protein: CASSLSLSSYNEQFF. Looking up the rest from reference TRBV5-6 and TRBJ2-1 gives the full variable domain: DAGVTQSPTHLIKTRGQQVTLRCSPKSGHDTVSWYQQALGQGPQFIFQYYEEEERQRGNFPDRFSGHQFPNYSSELNVNALLLGDSALYLCASSLSLSSYNEQFFGPGTRLTVL.

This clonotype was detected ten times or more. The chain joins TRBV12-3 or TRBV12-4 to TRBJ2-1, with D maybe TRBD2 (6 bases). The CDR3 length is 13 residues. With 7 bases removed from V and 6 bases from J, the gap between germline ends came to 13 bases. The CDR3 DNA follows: TGTGCCAGCATCTACGGGGGTATCAATGAGCAGTTCTTC. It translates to CASIYGGINEQFF.

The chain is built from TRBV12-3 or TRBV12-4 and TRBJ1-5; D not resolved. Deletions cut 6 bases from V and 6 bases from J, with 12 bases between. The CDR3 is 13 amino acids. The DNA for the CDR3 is TGTGCCAGCAGATTGTTTAGGGCTCAGCCCCAGCATTTT. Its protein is CASRLFRAQPQHF.

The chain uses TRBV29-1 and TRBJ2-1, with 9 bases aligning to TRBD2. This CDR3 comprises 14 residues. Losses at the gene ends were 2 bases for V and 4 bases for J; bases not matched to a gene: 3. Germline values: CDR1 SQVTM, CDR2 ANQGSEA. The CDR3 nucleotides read TGCAGCGTTGAATTAGCGGGGGAGTACAATGAGCAGTTCTTC. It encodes CSVELAGEYNEQFF.

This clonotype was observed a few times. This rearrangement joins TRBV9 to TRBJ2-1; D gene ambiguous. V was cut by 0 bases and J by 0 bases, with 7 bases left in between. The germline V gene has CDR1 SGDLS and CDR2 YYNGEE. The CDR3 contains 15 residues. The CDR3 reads CASSVAGISYNEQFF. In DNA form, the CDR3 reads TGTGCCAGCAGCGTAGCGGGCATCTCCTACAATGAGCAGTTCTTC.

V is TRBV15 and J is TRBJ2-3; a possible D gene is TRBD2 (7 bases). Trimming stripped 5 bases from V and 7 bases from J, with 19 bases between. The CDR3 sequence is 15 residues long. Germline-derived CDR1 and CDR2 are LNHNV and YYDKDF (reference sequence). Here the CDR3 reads CATSVGRGLTYTQYF. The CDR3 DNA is TGTGCCACCAGCGTCGGGCGGGGGCTCACTTATACGCAGTATTTT.

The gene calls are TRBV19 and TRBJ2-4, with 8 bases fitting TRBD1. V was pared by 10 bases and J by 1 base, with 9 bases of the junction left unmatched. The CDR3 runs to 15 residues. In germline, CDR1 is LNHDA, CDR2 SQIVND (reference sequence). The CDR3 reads CATQTGAGAKNIQYF. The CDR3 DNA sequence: TGTGCCACCCAGACAGGGGCTGGGGCCAAAAACATTCAGTACTTC.

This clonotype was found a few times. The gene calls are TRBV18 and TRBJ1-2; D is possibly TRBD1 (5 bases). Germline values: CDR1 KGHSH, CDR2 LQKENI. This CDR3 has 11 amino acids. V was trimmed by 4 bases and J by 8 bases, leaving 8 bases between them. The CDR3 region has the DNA TGTGCCAGCTCACGCCAGGGAGGCTACACCTTC. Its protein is CASSRQGGYTF.

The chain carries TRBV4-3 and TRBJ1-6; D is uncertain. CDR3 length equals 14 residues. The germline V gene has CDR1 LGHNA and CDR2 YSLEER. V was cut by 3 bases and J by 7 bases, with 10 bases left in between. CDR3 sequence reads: CASSHGLLNSPLHF. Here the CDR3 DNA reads TGCGCCAGCAGCCACGGACTGTTAAATTCACCCCTCCACTTT.

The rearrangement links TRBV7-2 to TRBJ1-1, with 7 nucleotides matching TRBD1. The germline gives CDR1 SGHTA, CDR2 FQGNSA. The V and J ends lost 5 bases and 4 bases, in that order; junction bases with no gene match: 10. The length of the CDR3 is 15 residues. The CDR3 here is CASSPQTGKGTEAFF. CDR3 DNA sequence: TGTGCCAGCAGCCCCCAGACAGGGAAGGGCACTGAAGCTTTCTTT.

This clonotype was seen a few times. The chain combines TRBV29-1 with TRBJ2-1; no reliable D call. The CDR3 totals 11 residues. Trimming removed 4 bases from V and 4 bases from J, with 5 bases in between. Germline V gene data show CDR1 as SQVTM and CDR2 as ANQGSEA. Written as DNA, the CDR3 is TGCAGCGTTGTGAAGTACAATGAGCAGTTCTTC. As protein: CSVVKYNEQFF.

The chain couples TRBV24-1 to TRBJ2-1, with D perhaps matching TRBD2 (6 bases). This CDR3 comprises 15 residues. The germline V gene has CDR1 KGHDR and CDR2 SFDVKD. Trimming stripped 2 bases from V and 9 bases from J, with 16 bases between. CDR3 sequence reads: CATSDWDSRQVEQFF. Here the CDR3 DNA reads TGTGCCACCAGTGATTGGGACTCCCGGCAGGTTGAGCAGTTCTTC.

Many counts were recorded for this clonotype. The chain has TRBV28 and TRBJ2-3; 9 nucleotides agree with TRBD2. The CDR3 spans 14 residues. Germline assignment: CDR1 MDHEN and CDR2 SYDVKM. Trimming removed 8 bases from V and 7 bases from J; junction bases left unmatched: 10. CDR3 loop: CASQPQRGVYTQYF. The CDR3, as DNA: TGTGCCAGCCAGCCCCAGCGGGGGGTCTATACGCAGTATTTT.

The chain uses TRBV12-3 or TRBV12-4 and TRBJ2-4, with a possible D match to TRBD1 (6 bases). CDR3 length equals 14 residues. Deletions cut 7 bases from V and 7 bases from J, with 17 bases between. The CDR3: CASTTQGIINIQYF. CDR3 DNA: TGTGCCAGCACCACGCAGGGGATCATCAACATTCAGTACTTC.

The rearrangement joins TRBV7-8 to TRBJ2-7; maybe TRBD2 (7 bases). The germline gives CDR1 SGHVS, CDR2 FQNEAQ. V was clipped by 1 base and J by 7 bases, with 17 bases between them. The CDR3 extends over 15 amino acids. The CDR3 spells CASSLVTGGYWEQYF. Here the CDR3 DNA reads TGTGCCAGCAGCTTAGTTACGGGGGGCTACTGGGAGCAGTACTTC.

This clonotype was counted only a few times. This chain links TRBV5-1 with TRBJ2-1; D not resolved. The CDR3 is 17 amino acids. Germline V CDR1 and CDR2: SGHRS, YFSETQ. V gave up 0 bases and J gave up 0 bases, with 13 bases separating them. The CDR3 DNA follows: TGCGCCAGCAGCTTGGCCATGGGTCTGAGCTCCTACAATGAGCAGTTCTTC. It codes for CASSLAMGLSSYNEQFF.

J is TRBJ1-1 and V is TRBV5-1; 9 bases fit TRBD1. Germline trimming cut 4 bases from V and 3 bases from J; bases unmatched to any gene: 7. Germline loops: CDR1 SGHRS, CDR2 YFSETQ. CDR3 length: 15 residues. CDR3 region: CASSDGQGWDTEAFF. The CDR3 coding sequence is TGCGCCAGCAGCGATGGACAGGGGTGGGACACTGAAGCTTTCTTT. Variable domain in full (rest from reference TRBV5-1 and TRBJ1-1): KAGVTQTPRYLIKTRGQQVTLSCSPISGHRSVSWYQQTPGQGLQFLFEYFSETQRNKGNFPGRFSGRQFSNSRSEMNVSTLELGDSALYLCASSDGQGWDTEAFFGQGTRLTVV.

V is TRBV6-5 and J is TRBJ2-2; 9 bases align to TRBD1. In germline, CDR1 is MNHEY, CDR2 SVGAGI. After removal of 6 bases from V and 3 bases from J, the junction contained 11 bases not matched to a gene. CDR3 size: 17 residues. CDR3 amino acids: CASRHRTGGVDTGELFF. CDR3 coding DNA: TGTGCCAGCAGACACCGAACAGGGGGCGTAGACACCGGGGAGCTGTTTTTT.

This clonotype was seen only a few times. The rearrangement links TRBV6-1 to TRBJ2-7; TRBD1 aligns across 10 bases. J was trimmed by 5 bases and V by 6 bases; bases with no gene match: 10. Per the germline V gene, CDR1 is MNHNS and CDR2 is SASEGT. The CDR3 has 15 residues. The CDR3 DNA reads TGTGCCAGCAGCATAACGGGACAGGGGATGAACGAGCAGTACTTC. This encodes CASSITGQGMNEQYF.

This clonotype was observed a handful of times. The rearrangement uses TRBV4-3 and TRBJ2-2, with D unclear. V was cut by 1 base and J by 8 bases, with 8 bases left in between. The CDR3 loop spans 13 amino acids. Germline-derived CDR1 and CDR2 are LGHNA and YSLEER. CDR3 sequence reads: CASSQGIRGELFF. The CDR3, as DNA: TGCGCCAGCAGCCAAGGGATCCGTGGGGAGCTGTTTTTT.